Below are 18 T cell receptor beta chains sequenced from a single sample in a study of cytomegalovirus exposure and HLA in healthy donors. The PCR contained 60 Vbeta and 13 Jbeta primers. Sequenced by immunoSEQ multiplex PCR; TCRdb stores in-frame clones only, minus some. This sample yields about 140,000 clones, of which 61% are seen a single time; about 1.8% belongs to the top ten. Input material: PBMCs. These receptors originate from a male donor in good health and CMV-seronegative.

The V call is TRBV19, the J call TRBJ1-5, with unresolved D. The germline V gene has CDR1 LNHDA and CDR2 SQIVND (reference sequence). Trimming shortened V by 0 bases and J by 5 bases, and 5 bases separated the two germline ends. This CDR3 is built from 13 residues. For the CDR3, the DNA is TGTGCCAGTAGTATAGACCGGTATCAGCCCCAGCATTTT. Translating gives CASSIDRYQPQHF. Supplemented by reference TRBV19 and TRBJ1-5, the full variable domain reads DGGITQSPKYLFRKEGQNVTLSCEQNLNHDAMYWYRQDPGQGLRLIYYSQIVNDFQKGDIAEGYSVSREKKESFPLTVTSAQKNPTAFYLCASSIDRYQPQHFGDGTRLSIL.

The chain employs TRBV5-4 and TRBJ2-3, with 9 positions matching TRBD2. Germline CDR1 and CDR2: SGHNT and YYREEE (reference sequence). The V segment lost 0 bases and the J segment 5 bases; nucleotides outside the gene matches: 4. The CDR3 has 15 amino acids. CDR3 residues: CASSLGGGARDTQYF. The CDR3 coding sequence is TGTGCCAGCAGCTTGGGCGGGGGGGCAAGAGATACGCAGTATTTT.

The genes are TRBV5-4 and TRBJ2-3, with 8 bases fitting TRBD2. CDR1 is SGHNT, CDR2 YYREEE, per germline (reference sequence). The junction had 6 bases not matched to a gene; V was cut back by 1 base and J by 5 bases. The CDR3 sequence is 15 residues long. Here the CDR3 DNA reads TGTGCCAGCAGCTTGACGGGGGGGCCGGTAGATACGCAGTATTTT. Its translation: CASSLTGGPVDTQYF.

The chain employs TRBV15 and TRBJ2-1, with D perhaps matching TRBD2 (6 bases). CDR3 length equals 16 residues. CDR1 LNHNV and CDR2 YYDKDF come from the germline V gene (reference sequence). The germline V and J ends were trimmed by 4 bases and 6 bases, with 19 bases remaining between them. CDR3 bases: TGTGCCACCAGCACCCGGACTACCTCGAGCCCCAATGAGCAGTTCTTC. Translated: CATSTRTTSSPNEQFF.

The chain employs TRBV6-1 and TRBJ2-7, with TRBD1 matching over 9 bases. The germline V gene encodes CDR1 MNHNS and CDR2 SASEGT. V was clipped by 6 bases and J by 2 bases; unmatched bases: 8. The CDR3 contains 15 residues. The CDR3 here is CASRVRTGAPYEQYF. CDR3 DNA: TGTGCCAGCAGGGTCCGGACAGGGGCCCCCTACGAGCAGTACTTC.

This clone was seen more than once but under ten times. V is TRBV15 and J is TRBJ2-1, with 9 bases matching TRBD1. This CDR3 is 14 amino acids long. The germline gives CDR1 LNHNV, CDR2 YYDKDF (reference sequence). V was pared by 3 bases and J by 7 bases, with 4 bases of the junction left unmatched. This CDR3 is CATSRGTGLNEQFF. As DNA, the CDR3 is TGTGCCACCAGCAGGGGGACAGGGTTAAATGAGCAGTTCTTC.

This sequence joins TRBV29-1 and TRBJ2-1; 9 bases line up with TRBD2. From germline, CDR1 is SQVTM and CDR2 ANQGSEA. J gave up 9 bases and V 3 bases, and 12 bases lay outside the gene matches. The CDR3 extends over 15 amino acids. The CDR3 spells CSVDGTSRNPGEQFF. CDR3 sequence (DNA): TGCAGCGTTGACGGGACTAGCAGGAATCCGGGTGAGCAGTTCTTC.

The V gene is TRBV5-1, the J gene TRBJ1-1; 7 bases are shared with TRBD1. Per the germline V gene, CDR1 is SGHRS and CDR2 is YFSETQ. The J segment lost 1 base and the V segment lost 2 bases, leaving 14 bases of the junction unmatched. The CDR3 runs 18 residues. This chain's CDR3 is CASSFIPSYGQANTEAFF. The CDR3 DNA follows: TGCGCCAGCAGCTTTATTCCCTCTTACGGACAGGCGAACACTGAAGCTTTCTTT.

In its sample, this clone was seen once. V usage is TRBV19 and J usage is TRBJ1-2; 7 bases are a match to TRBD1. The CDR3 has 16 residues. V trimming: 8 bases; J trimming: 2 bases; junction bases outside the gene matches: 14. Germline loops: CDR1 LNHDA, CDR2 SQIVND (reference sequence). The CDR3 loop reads CASQKGTAPYNYGYTF. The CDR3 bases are TGTGCCAGTCAAAAAGGGACAGCTCCCTACAACTATGGCTACACCTTC.

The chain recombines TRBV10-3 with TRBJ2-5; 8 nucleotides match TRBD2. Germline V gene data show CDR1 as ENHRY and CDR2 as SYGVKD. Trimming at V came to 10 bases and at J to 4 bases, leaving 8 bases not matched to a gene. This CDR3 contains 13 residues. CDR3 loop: CATSGGQGETQYF. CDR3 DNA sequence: TGTGCCACCTCGGGGGGGCAGGGAGAGACCCAGTACTTC.

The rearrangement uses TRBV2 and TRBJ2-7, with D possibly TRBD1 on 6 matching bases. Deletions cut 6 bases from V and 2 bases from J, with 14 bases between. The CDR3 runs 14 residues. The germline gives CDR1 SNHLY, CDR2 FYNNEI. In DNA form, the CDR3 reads TGTGCCAGCAGACGGGACACAGCTACCTACGAGCAGTACTTC. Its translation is CASRRDTATYEQYF.

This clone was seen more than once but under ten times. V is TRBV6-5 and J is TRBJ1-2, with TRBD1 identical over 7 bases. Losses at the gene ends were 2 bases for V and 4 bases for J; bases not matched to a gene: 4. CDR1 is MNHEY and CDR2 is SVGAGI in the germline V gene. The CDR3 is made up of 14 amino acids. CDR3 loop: CASSYQGGAYGYTF. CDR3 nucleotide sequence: TGTGCCAGCAGTTACCAAGGGGGCGCCTATGGCTACACCTTC.

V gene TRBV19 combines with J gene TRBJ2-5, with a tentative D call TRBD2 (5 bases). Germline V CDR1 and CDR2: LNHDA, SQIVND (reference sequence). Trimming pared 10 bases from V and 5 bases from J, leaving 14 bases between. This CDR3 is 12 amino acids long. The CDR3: CATRGSFETQYF. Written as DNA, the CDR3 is TGTGCCACAAGAGGGAGTTTTGAGACCCAGTACTTC.

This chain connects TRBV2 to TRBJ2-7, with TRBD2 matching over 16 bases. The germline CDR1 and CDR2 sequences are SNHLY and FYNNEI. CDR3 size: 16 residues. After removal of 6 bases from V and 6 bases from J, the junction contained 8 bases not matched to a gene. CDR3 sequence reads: CASRGTSGGGASEQYF. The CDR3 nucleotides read TGTGCCAGCAGGGGGACTAGCGGGGGGGGTGCCTCCGAGCAGTACTTC. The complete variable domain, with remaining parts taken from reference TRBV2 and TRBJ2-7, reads EPEVTQTPSHQVTQMGQEVILRCVPISNHLYFYWYRQILGQKVEFLVSFYNNEISEKSEIFDDQFSVERPDGSNFTLKIRSTKLEDSAMYFCASRGTSGGGASEQYFGPGTRLTVT.

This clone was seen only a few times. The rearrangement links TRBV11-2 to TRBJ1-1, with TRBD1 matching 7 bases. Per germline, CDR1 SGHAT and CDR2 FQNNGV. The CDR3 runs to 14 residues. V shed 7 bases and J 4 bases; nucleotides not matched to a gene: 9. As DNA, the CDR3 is TGTGCCAGCACTCGACCCGACAGGGCCACTGAAGCTTTCTTT. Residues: CASTRPDRATEAFF.

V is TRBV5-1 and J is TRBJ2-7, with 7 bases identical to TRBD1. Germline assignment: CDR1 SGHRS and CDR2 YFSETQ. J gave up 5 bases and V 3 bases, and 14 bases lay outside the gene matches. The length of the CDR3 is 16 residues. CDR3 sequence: CASSSGANRGGDEQYF. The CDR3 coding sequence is TGCGCCAGCAGCTCCGGGGCAAACAGGGGTGGGGACGAGCAGTACTTC.

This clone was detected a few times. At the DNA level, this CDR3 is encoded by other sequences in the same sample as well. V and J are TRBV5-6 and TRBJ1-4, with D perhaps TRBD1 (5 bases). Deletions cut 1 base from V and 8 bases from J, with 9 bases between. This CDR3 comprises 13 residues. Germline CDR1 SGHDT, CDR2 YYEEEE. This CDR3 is CASSLQGGEKLFF. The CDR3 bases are TGTGCCAGCAGCTTGCAGGGAGGAGAAAAACTGTTTTTT.

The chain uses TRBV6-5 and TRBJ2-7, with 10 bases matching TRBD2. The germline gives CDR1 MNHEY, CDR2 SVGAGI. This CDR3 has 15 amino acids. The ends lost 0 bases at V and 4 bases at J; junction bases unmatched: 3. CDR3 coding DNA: TGTGCCAGCAGTTACTCTCTAGCGGGGGATTACGAGCAGTACTTC. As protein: CASSYSLAGDYEQYF.